These 27 T cell receptor beta chains came from one sample sequenced in a study of blood T cell repertoires in COVID-19. The protocol was immunoSEQ multiplex PCR, while the TCRdb copy is restricted to in-frame clones and leaves out a portion. The sample yields about 160,000 clones, approximately 79% seen once. Sequenced sample: peripheral blood. The receptors come from a woman aged 40-49 years with COVID-19, enrolled during active disease.

This chain joins TRBV4-2 and TRBJ1-5; TRBD1 might be the D (5 bases). The germline V gene encodes CDR1 LGHNA and CDR2 YNFKEQ. CDR3 length: 15 residues. The ends were cut back, 1 base at V and 5 bases at J, with 12 bases in the middle. CDR3 sequence: CASSQAQAGDQPQHF. The CDR3 DNA follows: TGTGCCAGCAGCCAAGCTCAGGCGGGGGATCAGCCCCAGCATTTT.

The V and J genes are TRBV30 and TRBJ2-1; D is unresolved. This CDR3 contains 14 residues. Between the trimmed V and J ends, which lost 0 bases and 8 bases, there was a span of 14 bases. Per germline, CDR1 GTSNPN and CDR2 SVGIG (reference sequence). The CDR3 DNA reads TGTGCCTGGAGTGTGACAATTGCCTCGTATGAGCAGTTCTTC. This translates into CAWSVTIASYEQFF.

V gene TRBV27 combines with J gene TRBJ2-7; 11 bases map to TRBD2. Germline assignment: CDR1 MNHEY and CDR2 SMNVEV (reference sequence). The CDR3 consists of 17 residues. With V trimmed by 4 bases and J by 3 bases, 11 bases remained unmatched. The CDR3 coding sequence is TGTGCCAGCAGTTCCCGGACTAGCGGGTTCAGGGTCTACGAGCAGTACTTC. This gives the protein CASSSRTSGFRVYEQYF.

The chain couples TRBV19 to TRBJ2-7; 8 positions agree with TRBD1. The CDR3 has 14 residues. The germline V gene encodes CDR1 LNHDA and CDR2 SQIVND (reference sequence). V dropped 3 bases and J dropped 7; count of bases not matched to a gene: 8. CDR3 nucleotides: TGTGCCAGTAGTATTGGGACGACAGGGGATGAGCAGTACTTC. Protein: CASSIGTTGDEQYF. Complete variable domain (other parts from reference TRBV19 and TRBJ2-7): DGGITQSPKYLFRKEGQNVTLSCEQNLNHDAMYWYRQDPGQGLRLIYYSQIVNDFQKGDIAEGYSVSREKKESFPLTVTSAQKNPTAFYLCASSIGTTGDEQYFGPGTRLTVT.

This clone occurred once. This chain connects TRBV2 to TRBJ2-7; D ambiguous. Germline CDR1 SNHLY, CDR2 FYNNEI. V lost 7 bases, J lost 0 bases, and 7 bases lay in between. CDR3 size: 12 residues. The CDR3 region has the DNA TGTGCCAGCACGGTCCACTCCTACGAGCAGTACTTC. It yields the protein CASTVHSYEQYF.

Comments on this clone: At one end, the junction sequence differs from germline, possibly due to a read error. The chain uses TRBV7-7 and TRBJ2-2; 8 bases line up with TRBD1. The CDR3 contains 16 residues. The germline V gene has CDR1 SSHAT and CDR2 FNYEAQ (reference sequence). This CDR3 reads CASSLLNRTGTGELFF. CDR3 sequence (DNA): TGTGCTAGCAGCTTACTGAATCGGACAGGGACCGGGGAGCTGTTTTTT.

J is TRBJ2-7 and V is TRBV5-5, with 10 bases that match TRBD1. The CDR3 runs to 13 residues. Looked up from germline, CDR1 is SGHKS and CDR2 is YYEKEE (reference sequence). V lost 0 bases to trimming and J lost 7 bases; unmatched junction nucleotides: 1. As DNA, the CDR3 is TGTGCCAGCAGCTTGGGGACAGGGGGGGAGCAGTACGTC. As protein: CASSLGTGGEQYV.

The genes are TRBV7-2 and TRBJ2-7; D is possibly TRBD1 (6 bases). Germline values: CDR1 SGHTA, CDR2 FQGNSA. The length of the CDR3 is 15 residues. V was trimmed by 2 bases and J by 1 base, leaving 12 bases between them. CDR3 bases: TGTGCCAGCAGCTTAAGACAGGTAACGTCCTACGAGCAGTACTTC. Residues: CASSLRQVTSYEQYF.

The chain has TRBV21-1 and TRBJ2-7; the table assigns TRBD2, which was not confirmed against the DNA. TRBV21-1 is annotated as a pseudogene. This CDR3 comprises 21 residues. The CDR3 region has the DNA TGTGCCAGCACACCATCATTCGGGGTTTTTGATCTGAGGGTCAAGGTCTACGAGCAGTACGTC. This codes for CASTPSFGVFDLRVKVYEQYV.

V usage is TRBV4-1 and J usage is TRBJ1-2; no firm D call. Trimming stripped 0 bases from V and 5 bases from J, with 7 bases between. Germline V gives CDR1 MGHRA, CDR2 YSYEKL. The CDR3 is 13 residues long. CDR3 amino acids: CASSQDRDYGYTF. CDR3 DNA: TGCGCCAGCAGCCAAGATCGGGATTATGGCTACACCTTC.

The chain combines TRBV19 with TRBJ2-5, with TRBD1 matching over 10 bases. Germline V gene data show CDR1 as LNHDA and CDR2 as SQIVND (reference sequence). CDR3 length: 15 residues. J gave up 5 bases and V 5 bases, and 8 bases lay outside the gene matches. The CDR3 bases are TGTGCCAGTAGTTTTCAGACAGGGGGCTTGGAGACCCAGTACTTC. Protein sequence: CASSFQTGGLETQYF. Combining the CDR3 with reference TRBV19 and TRBJ2-5 gives the whole variable domain DGGITQSPKYLFRKEGQNVTLSCEQNLNHDAMYWYRQDPGQGLRLIYYSQIVNDFQKGDIAEGYSVSREKKESFPLTVTSAQKNPTAFYLCASSFQTGGLETQYFGPGTRLLVL.

This chain connects TRBV15 to TRBJ1-1; D is possibly TRBD1 (6 bases). V lost 0 bases and J lost 1, with 15 bases in between. The germline CDR1 and CDR2 sequences are LNHNV and YYDKDF (reference sequence). CDR3 length: 17 residues. As DNA, the CDR3 is TGTGCCACCAGCAGAGACTGGGGTTTACAGGGGAACACTGAAGCTTTCTTT. Its translation is CATSRDWGLQGNTEAFF.

This clone has just a few counts. The chain carries TRBV6-1 and TRBJ1-6, with 10 bases lining up with TRBD1. This CDR3 region has 16 residues. Germline CDR1 reads MNHNS; CDR2 reads SASEGT. V lost 2 bases to trimming and J lost 11 bases; unmatched junction nucleotides: 9. In nucleotides, the CDR3 is TGTGCCAGCAGTGAATTTGGGACAGGGGAATCGGCACCCCTCCACTTT. It is translated as CASSEFGTGESAPLHF.

The chain carries TRBV5-1 and TRBJ2-7; 8 bases agree with TRBD2. The germline gives CDR1 SGHRS, CDR2 YFSETQ. V shed 0 bases, J shed 0 bases, and the junction held 5 bases outside the gene matches. CDR3 size: 16 residues. CDR3 bases: TGCGCCAGCAGCTTGGATCCGGGAGGGTCCTCCTACGAGCAGTACTTC. Encoded protein: CASSLDPGGSSYEQYF.

The chain uses TRBV2 and TRBJ1-2, with unresolved D. CDR3 length: 14 amino acids. The V gene's germline CDR1 is SNHLY and CDR2 FYNNEI. Deletions cut 7 bases from V and 4 bases from J, with 16 bases between. DNA of the CDR3: TGTGCCAGCAACGCCCGCTCCGAGGGCTATGGCTACACCTTC. Its translation is CASNARSEGYGYTF. Full variable domain (remainder filled in from reference TRBV2 and TRBJ1-2): EPEVTQTPSHQVTQMGQEVILRCVPISNHLYFYWYRQILGQKVEFLVSFYNNEISEKSEIFDDQFSVERPDGSNFTLKIRSTKLEDSAMYFCASNARSEGYGYTFGSGTRLTVV.

The chain recombines TRBV27 with TRBJ1-6; D gene uncertain. Germline-derived CDR1 and CDR2 are MNHEY and SMNVEV (reference sequence). This CDR3 comprises 19 residues. Deletions cut 5 bases from V and 0 bases from J, with 20 bases between. Written as DNA, the CDR3 is TGTGCCAGCAGTCGGAGGGTGAGCCGGATGAGCTCCTATAATTCACCCCTCCACTTT. Amino acids: CASSRRVSRMSSYNSPLHF.

The CDR3 protein is CASSARDYGYGYTF. The CDR3, as DNA: TGTGCCAGCAGTGCCAGGGATTATGGCTATGGCTACACCTTC. The chain joins TRBV25-1 to TRBJ1-2, with a possible D match to TRBD1 (5 bases). The CDR3 contains 14 residues. V was cut by 4 bases and J by 4 bases, with 13 bases left in between. Germline CDR1 reads MGHDK; CDR2 reads SYGVNS.

This clone was recorded a few times. The chain uses TRBV27 and TRBJ2-3; 10 bases match TRBD1. J gave up 5 bases and V 5 bases, and 4 bases lay outside the gene matches. CDR3 length: 14 residues. CDR1 MNHEY and CDR2 SMNVEV come from the germline V gene (reference sequence). DNA of the CDR3: TGTGCCAGCAGTCCAGGGACAGGGGTAGATACGCAGTATTTT. Residues: CASSPGTGVDTQYF.

This clone was recorded a few times. The same CDR3 can be traced to other DNA sequences in this sample. The CDR3 loop is CASSSGQGDYNEQFF. Here the CDR3 DNA reads TGTGCCAGCAGTTCAGGACAGGGAGACTACAATGAGCAGTTCTTC. The V call is TRBV27, the J call TRBJ2-1; 8 nucleotides line up with TRBD1. Germline CDR1 MNHEY, CDR2 SMNVEV (reference sequence). The V and J ends lost 4 bases and 3 bases, in that order; junction bases with no gene match: 5. This CDR3 has 15 residues.

This clone was observed once. CDR3 loop: CASSQEPGTDRGELFF. CDR3 in DNA: TGCGCCAGCAGCCAAGAACCCGGGACAGACCGAGGGGAGCTGTTTTTT. This rearrangement joins TRBV4-1 to TRBJ2-2; 7 positions match TRBD1. The CDR3 loop spans 16 amino acids. Germline values: CDR1 MGHRA, CDR2 YSYEKL. J lost 8 bases, V lost 0 bases, and 9 bases had no gene match.

This chain uses TRBV7-9 with TRBJ1-1; tentatively, D is TRBD1 (5 bases). V was pared by 1 base and J by 5 bases, with 14 bases between. The CDR3 is 15 residues long. Germline V gene sequence: CDR1 SEHNR, CDR2 FQNEAQ (reference sequence). The CDR3 sequence is CASSLEQGGLTEAFF. DNA for the CDR3: TGTGCCAGCAGCTTAGAGCAGGGAGGATTGACTGAAGCTTTCTTT.

In DNA form, the CDR3 reads TGTGCCAGTAGTATCGTTAGTCTTGGGAGTCAGCCCCAGCATTTT. Protein product: CASSIVSLGSQPQHF. The chain employs TRBV19 and TRBJ1-5; D is unclear. In germline, CDR1 is LNHDA, CDR2 SQIVND (reference sequence). The CDR3 contains 15 residues. Trimming shortened V by 3 bases and J by 6 bases, and 15 bases separated the two germline ends.

The chain joins TRBV10-2 to TRBJ2-7; D is undetermined. Germline loops: CDR1 WSHSY, CDR2 SAAADI. The CDR3 loop spans 15 amino acids. Trimming cost V 0 bases and J 0 bases, with 9 bases left between them. CDR3 coding DNA: TGCGCCAGCAGTGAGTCGGTATCTAGCTCCTACGAGCAGTACTTC. Its translation: CASSESVSSSYEQYF.

This chain joins TRBV29-1 and TRBJ2-1; weak D call: TRBD2 (6 bases). This CDR3 comprises 15 residues. V lost 6 bases to trimming and J lost 5 bases, with 20 bases between them. Germline V gives CDR1 SQVTM, CDR2 ANQGSEA. This CDR3 reads CSVDWRGTSHNEQFF. The CDR3 nucleotides read TGCAGCGTGGACTGGAGAGGTACTAGCCACAATGAGCAGTTCTTC.

The rearrangement uses TRBV28 and TRBJ1-3, with 7 bases lining up with TRBD1. The CDR3 length is 14 residues. With V trimmed by 6 bases and J by 4 bases, 6 bases remained unmatched. Germline V gene data show CDR1 as MDHEN and CDR2 as SYDVKM. The CDR3 DNA follows: TGTGCCAGCAGGCCCGGGACAGAGGGAAACACCATATATTTT. It codes for CASRPGTEGNTIYF.

This clone occurred a few times. This rearrangement joins TRBV19 to TRBJ1-5, with D possibly TRBD1 on 5 matching bases. The CDR3 loop spans 16 amino acids. Per the germline V gene, CDR1 is LNHDA and CDR2 is SQIVND (reference sequence). V lost 2 bases to trimming and J lost 8 bases, with 19 bases between them. CDR3 sequence: CASSIMSLAGKEPQHF. The CDR3 region has the DNA TGTGCCAGTAGTATAATGTCCCTGGCAGGGAAGGAGCCCCAGCATTTT.

The chain joins TRBV7-6 to TRBJ2-3; maybe TRBD2 (6 bases). Trimming stripped 4 bases from V and 0 bases from J, with 14 bases between. This CDR3 has 16 amino acids. From germline, CDR1 is SGHVS and CDR2 FNYEAQ. The CDR3 here is CASSSAMGGSTDTQYF. The CDR3 nucleotides read TGTGCCAGCAGCTCCGCCATGGGGGGAAGCACAGATACGCAGTATTTT.